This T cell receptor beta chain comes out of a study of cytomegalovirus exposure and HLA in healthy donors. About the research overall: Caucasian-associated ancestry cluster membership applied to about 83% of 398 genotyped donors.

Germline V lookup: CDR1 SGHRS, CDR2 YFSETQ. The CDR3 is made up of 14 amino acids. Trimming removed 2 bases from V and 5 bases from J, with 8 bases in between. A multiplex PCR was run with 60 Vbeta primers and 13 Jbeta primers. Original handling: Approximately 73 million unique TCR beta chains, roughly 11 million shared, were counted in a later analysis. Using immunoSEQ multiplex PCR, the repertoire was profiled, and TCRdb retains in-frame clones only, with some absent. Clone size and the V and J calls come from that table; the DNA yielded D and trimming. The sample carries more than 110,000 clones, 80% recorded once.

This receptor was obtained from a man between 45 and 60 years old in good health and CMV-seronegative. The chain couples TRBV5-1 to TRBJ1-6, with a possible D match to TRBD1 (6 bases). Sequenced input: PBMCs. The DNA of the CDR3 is TGCGCCAGCAGCTTAGGACAGAATAATTCACCCCTCCACTTT. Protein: CASSLGQNNSPLHF.